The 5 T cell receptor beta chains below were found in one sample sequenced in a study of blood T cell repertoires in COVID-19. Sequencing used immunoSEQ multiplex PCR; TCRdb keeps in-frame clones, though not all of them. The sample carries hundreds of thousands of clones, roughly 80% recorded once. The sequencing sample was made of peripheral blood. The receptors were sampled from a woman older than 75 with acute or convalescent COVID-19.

The CDR3 DNA reads TGTGCCAGCAGTTTCCTTATGGGAGGGGGTATTGAGCAGTTCTTC. Protein: CASSFLMGGGIEQFF. J is TRBJ2-1 and V is TRBV6-6, with D tentatively TRBD2 (7 bases). The V gene's germline CDR1 is MNHNY and CDR2 SVGAGI (reference sequence). V dropped 4 bases and J dropped 9 bases, with 19 bases sitting between them. CDR3 length: 15 amino acids.

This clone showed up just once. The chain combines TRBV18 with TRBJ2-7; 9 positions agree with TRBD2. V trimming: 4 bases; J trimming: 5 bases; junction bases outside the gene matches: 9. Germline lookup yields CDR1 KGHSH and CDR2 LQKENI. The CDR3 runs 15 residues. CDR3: CASSLTIAGVNEQYF. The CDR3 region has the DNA TGTGCCAGCTCACTTACTATAGCGGGAGTAAACGAGCAGTACTTC.

CDR3 nucleotides: TGCGCCAGCAGCCAAGATGGGGGGAGCGGGGCTGGAAACACCATATATTTT. Encoded protein: CASSQDGGSGAGNTIYF. The V call is TRBV4-3, the J call TRBJ1-3, with D maybe TRBD1 (5 bases). CDR3 length: 17 amino acids. Trimming left V 0 bases short and J 2 bases short, with 14 bases between. CDR1 and CDR2 (germline): LGHNA, YSLEER.

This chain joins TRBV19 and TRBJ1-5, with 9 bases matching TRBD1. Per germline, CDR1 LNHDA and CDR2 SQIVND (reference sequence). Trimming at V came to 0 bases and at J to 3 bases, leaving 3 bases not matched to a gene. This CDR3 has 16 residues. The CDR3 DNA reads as TGTGCCAGTAGTATAGACCGGACAGGGGTCAATCAGCCCCAGCATTTT. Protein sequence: CASSIDRTGVNQPQHF. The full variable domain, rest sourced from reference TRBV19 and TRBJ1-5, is DGGITQSPKYLFRKEGQNVTLSCEQNLNHDAMYWYRQDPGQGLRLIYYSQIVNDFQKGDIAEGYSVSREKKESFPLTVTSAQKNPTAFYLCASSIDRTGVNQPQHFGDGTRLSIL.

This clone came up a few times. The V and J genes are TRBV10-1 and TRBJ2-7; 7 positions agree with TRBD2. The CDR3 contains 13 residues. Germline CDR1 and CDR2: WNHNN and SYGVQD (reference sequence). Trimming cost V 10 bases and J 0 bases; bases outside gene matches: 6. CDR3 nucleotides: TGCGCCACACAGCGGGATTCCTCCTACGAGCAGTACTTC. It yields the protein CATQRDSSYEQYF.